The 18 T cell receptor beta chains below were found in one sample sequenced in a study of blood T cells in healthy people across ages. Primed by a sample-barcoded 5' primer and a J-beta primer mix, a second PCR proceeded for about 7 to 11 cycles. TCRdb reprocessed the 5' RACE reads via MiXCR and lists one record per CDR3 protein. The table includes about 580,000 distinct CDR3 sequences, around half detected once. Sequencing was done on a sample of blood. These TCRs come from an elderly man in good health.

The V gene is TRBV7-2, the J gene TRBJ1-2; TRBD1 agrees at 7 bases. After removal of 1 base from V and 8 bases from J, the junction contained 7 bases not matched to a gene. Germline loops: CDR1 SGHTA, CDR2 FQGNSA. The length of the CDR3 is 14 residues. In nucleotides, the CDR3 is TGTGCCAGCAGCTTAGAAACAGGGGATAGGGGCTACACCTTC. It specifies CASSLETGDRGYTF.

The genes are TRBV20-1 and TRBJ2-2; D is unclear. This CDR3 has 14 amino acids. The V end was cut by 3 bases, the J end by 2 bases, with 10 bases between. CDR1 DFQATT and CDR2 SNEGSKA come from the germline V gene (reference sequence). The CDR3 sequence: CSASARLNTGELFF. DNA for the CDR3: TGCAGTGCTAGTGCCCGTTTAAACACCGGGGAGCTGTTTTTT.

V and J are TRBV29-1 and TRBJ1-1; maybe TRBD1 (5 bases). The V and J ends lost 4 bases and 5 bases respectively, with 14 bases between them. Germline CDR1 reads SQVTM; CDR2 reads ANQGSEA. The CDR3 spans 13 residues. This chain's CDR3 is CSVGGGDGTEAFF. The CDR3 DNA is TGCAGCGTTGGGGGGGGGGATGGAACTGAAGCTTTCTTT. The variable domain in full, completed from reference TRBV29-1 and TRBJ1-1, reads SAVISQKPSRDICQRGTSLTIQCQVDSQVTMMFWYRQQPGQSLTLIATANQGSEATYESGFVIDKFPISRPNLTFSTLTVSNMSPEDSSIYLCSVGGGDGTEAFFGQGTRLTVV.

On this clonotype itself: The junction departs from germline at one end; a sequencing error may be responsible. The genes are TRBV4-2 and TRBJ2-3; 9 positions match TRBD2. Looked up from germline, CDR1 is LGHNA and CDR2 is YNFKEQ. The CDR3 covers 17 residues. The CDR3, as DNA: TGTGCCAGCAGCCAAGCAGGTGGGGCTAGCGGGACAGATACGCGGTATTTT. Protein: CASSQAGGASGTDTRYF.

This clonotype has ten or more counts. This rearrangement joins TRBV6-5 to TRBJ2-1, with 8 bases fitting TRBD2. V lost 6 bases, J lost 7 bases, and 2 bases stayed unmatched. CDR1 MNHEY and CDR2 SVGAGI come from the germline V gene. The CDR3 is 12 amino acids. Here the CDR3 reads CASSRGGNEQFF. The CDR3 DNA sequence: TGTGCCAGCAGCCGGGGGGGGAATGAGCAGTTCTTC.

The chain uses TRBV5-5 and TRBJ2-3; D may correspond to TRBD1 or TRBD2 (5 bases each). The CDR3 consists of 15 residues. Trimming took 3 bases from V and 2 from J, leaving 13 bases between them. From germline, CDR1 is SGHKS and CDR2 YYEKEE (reference sequence). CDR3 region: CASSSPGPVTDTQYF. CDR3 coding DNA: TGTGCCAGCAGCTCGCCGGGACCGGTCACAGATACGCAGTATTTT.

The chain carries TRBV29-1 and TRBJ2-6; no clear D. The V and J ends lost 4 bases and 3 bases respectively, with 7 bases between them. Germline V gene data show CDR1 as SQVTM and CDR2 as ANQGSEA. This CDR3 region has 13 residues. CDR3 amino acids: CSVVQHGANVLTF. The CDR3 bases are TGCAGCGTTGTCCAACATGGGGCCAACGTCCTGACTTTC.

This clonotype was observed a few times. The chain employs TRBV5-1 and TRBJ1-3; tentative D call: TRBD1 (6 bases). The V end was cut by 0 bases, the J end by 0 bases, with 10 bases between. This CDR3 spans 16 amino acids. CDR1 and CDR2 from the germline V gene are SGHRS and YFSETQ. The CDR3 DNA reads TGCGCCAGCAGCTTGGGGGGACAATTCTCTGGAAACACCATATATTTT. Amino acids: CASSLGGQFSGNTIYF. Using reference TRBV5-1 and TRBJ1-3 for the parts outside the CDR3, the full variable domain is KAGVTQTPRYLIKTRGQQVTLSCSPISGHRSVSWYQQTPGQGLQFLFEYFSETQRNKGNFPGRFSGRQFSNSRSEMNVSTLELGDSALYLCASSLGGQFSGNTIYFGEGSWLTVV.

This clonotype was counted only a few times. CDR3 residues: CASSSTTGAYNEQFF. The CDR3 DNA sequence: TGTGCCAGCAGCTCGACGACAGGGGCGTACAATGAGCAGTTCTTC. This chain links TRBV7-2 with TRBJ2-1, with TRBD1 matching 8 bases. The CDR3 is made up of 15 amino acids. Germline CDR1 is SGHTA and CDR2 is FQGNSA. V shed 4 bases, J shed 4 bases, and the junction held 6 bases outside the gene matches. The full variable domain, its missing parts supplied by reference TRBV7-2 and TRBJ2-1, is GAGVSQSPSNKVTEKGKDVELRCDPISGHTALYWYRQSLGQGLEFLIYFQGNSAPDKSGLPSDRFSAERTGGSVSTLTIQRTQQEDSAVYLCASSSTTGAYNEQFFGPGTRLTVL.

V is TRBV5-1 and J is TRBJ1-1; D remains ambiguous. The germline CDR1 and CDR2 sequences are SGHRS and YFSETQ. Trimming left V 1 base short and J 8 bases short, with 15 bases between. This CDR3 has 14 residues. CDR3 in DNA: TGCGCCAGCAGCTTGATGAGGAGGAACGAGGAAGCTTTCTTT. This gives the protein CASSLMRRNEEAFF.

This chain uses TRBV6-6 with TRBJ1-2, with TRBD1 matching over 9 bases. The CDR3 spans 14 residues. The V segment lost 6 bases and the J segment 8 bases; nucleotides outside the gene matches: 10. Germline V CDR1 and CDR2: MNHNY, SVGAGI (reference sequence). The CDR3 sequence is CASRPNRGPVGYTF. CDR3 sequence (DNA): TGTGCCAGCAGACCCAACAGGGGGCCTGTCGGCTACACCTTC.

The chain links TRBV24-1 to TRBJ2-3; 9 nucleotides align to TRBD2. Trimming took 4 bases from V and 5 from J; bases not matched to a gene: 9. The CDR3 loop spans 16 amino acids. Germline-derived CDR1 and CDR2 are KGHDR and SFDVKD. The CDR3 coding sequence is TGTGCCACCAGTGACCCGACTAGCGGACTGGGAGATACGCAGTATTTT. Translating it yields CATSDPTSGLGDTQYF.

This chain links TRBV7-9 with TRBJ2-2; D gene uncertain. V lost 4 bases, J lost 2 bases, and 8 bases lay in between. The CDR3 sequence is 14 residues long. In germline, CDR1 is SEHNR, CDR2 FQNEAQ (reference sequence). CDR3 sequence (DNA): TGTGCCAGCAGCTCGCGTACCAACACCGGGGAGCTGTTTTTT. Translating it yields CASSSRTNTGELFF.

The chain joins TRBV5-1 to TRBJ2-1; 8 bases are a match to TRBD1. Trimming at V came to 0 bases and at J to 4 bases, leaving 9 bases not matched to a gene. This CDR3 region has 17 residues. Per germline, CDR1 SGHRS and CDR2 YFSETQ. The CDR3 protein is CASSLAPGTGRYNEQFF. CDR3 sequence (DNA): TGCGCCAGCAGCTTGGCGCCAGGGACAGGAAGGTACAATGAGCAGTTCTTC.

Notes on this clonotype: A much larger clonotype is one base distant, so this may be a read error. As DNA, the CDR3 is TGTGCCAGCAGTGACTCGGACGCCTACGAGCAGTACTTC. Protein: CASSDSDAYEQYF. V and J are TRBV6-1 and TRBJ2-7; D unclear. Trimming took 3 bases from V and 2 from J, leaving 8 bases between them. The germline gives CDR1 MNHNS, CDR2 SASEGT. This CDR3 spans 13 amino acids.

This clonotype was detected a few times. The chain uses TRBV20-1 and TRBJ2-7, with D perhaps TRBD2 (6 bases). V shed 3 bases and J shed 5 bases, with 14 bases lying between them. CDR3 length equals 13 residues. Germline loops: CDR1 DFQATT, CDR2 SNEGSKA (reference sequence). As DNA, the CDR3 is TGCAGTGCTAGTACGGGAGATGGAAACGAGCAGTACTTC. The encoded protein is CSASTGDGNEQYF.

This clonotype was seen a handful of times. This chain uses TRBV7-2 with TRBJ1-2, with 7 positions matching TRBD1. With V trimmed by 1 base and J by 3 bases, 2 bases remained unmatched. Germline CDR1 SGHTA, CDR2 FQGNSA. The CDR3 covers 14 residues. The CDR3 sequence: CASSLGGQYYGYTF. CDR3 in DNA: TGTGCCAGCAGCTTAGGGGGACAGTACTATGGCTACACCTTC.

V is TRBV10-3 and J is TRBJ2-7; tentative D call: TRBD2 (6 bases). Germline lookup yields CDR1 ENHRY and CDR2 SYGVKD. The V end was cut by 11 bases, the J end by 2 bases, with 13 bases between. This CDR3 has 12 amino acids. CDR3 in DNA: TGTGCCTCGGGACTTGCAACCTACGAGCAGTACTTC. The encoded protein is CASGLATYEQYF.